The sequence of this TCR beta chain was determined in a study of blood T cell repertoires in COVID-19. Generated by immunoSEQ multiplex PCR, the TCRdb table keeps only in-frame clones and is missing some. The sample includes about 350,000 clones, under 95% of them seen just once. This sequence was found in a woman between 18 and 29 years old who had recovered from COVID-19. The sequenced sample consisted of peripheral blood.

The CDR3 here is CASSPRSGQPYNEQFF. For the CDR3, the DNA is TGTGCCAGCTCACCACGGAGCGGGCAACCCTACAATGAGCAGTTCTTC. The J gene is TRBJ2-1, the V gene TRBV18; tentatively, D is TRBD2 (6 bases). This CDR3 spans 16 amino acids. The germline V gene has CDR1 KGHSH and CDR2 LQKENI. V gave up 1 base and J gave up 2 bases, with 12 bases separating them.